The clone carrying this T cell receptor beta chain was seen a few times. Its antigen remains unknown. The CDR3 covers 15 residues. Per the germline V gene, CDR1 is MNHEY and CDR2 is SMNVEV (reference sequence). Trimming cost V 4 bases and J 7 bases; bases outside gene matches: 12. This sample was taken from a study of blood T cells in healthy people across ages. PCR was performed a second time for roughly 7 to 11 cycles using a sample-barcoded 5' primer and a J-beta primer mix. TCRdb reprocessed the 5' RACE reads with MiXCR, giving one entry per CDR3 protein. The data contain under 1,000,000 distinct CDR3 sequences, 46% of them seen just once; the ten biggest clones take up 15% to 20%. The study, taken as a whole, reports: The CMV status of each donor remained undetermined, and this could have confounded shifts in expanded clonotypes. Estimated diversity, derived from one million T cells, was regarded as an underestimate. Donors of long life had a larger count of naive CD4+ cells and greater diversity than aged donors.

This sequence originates from an elderly man in good health. Source material: blood. The genes are TRBV27 and TRBJ1-2; 7 bases agree with TRBD1. The CDR3 DNA sequence: TGTGCCAGCAGTTCAAAGACAGGGCCAGGGGTTGGCTACACCTTC. This codes for CASSSKTGPGVGYTF.